The T cell receptor beta chain described here comes from a study of CD8+CD57+ T cells in acquired aplastic anemia. Study as a whole: Sorted cells (CD4+ and CD8+) yielded DNA amounts that averaged approximately 3 ug. Study-wide results and limits: Common to patients and controls were 25 to 30 CD8+ CDR3 sequences.

Both TCR beta VDJ combination and CDR3 sequence profiling were carried out. Genomic DNA was the template for this profiling. MiXCR, applied by TCRdb to the reads, yields one record per CDR3 protein. The sample records about 98,000 distinct CDR3 sequences, around 62% being singletons. Germline CDR1 reads SNHLY; CDR2 reads FYNNEI. The CDR3 contains 12 residues. V lost 8 bases, J lost 2 bases, and 10 bases lay in between. CD8+CD57+ cell expansion had been shown by flow cytometry in patients chosen for sequencing. Patients had not yet gotten any therapy when their blood was taken for sampling. This clonotype was seen a handful of times. Its matching antigen is unknown.

Sequenced material: sorted CD4+, CD8+, or CD8+CD57+ T cells (not recorded which) from PBMCs. The chain has TRBV2 and TRBJ2-7, with D perhaps given as TRBD1 or TRBD2 (5 bases each). The clonotype originates from a human donor with aplastic anemia. CDR3 loop: CASSGTTYEQYF. In DNA, the CDR3 is TGTGCCAGCTCCGGGACGACCTACGAGCAGTACTTC.